This T cell receptor beta chain emerged from a study of blood T cell repertoires in COVID-19. In the original processing: Cell counts per sample came from amplifying reference gene primers. Measured with immunoSEQ multiplex PCR; TCRdb has only the in-frame clones, and not every one. For V, J and clone size, that table is used; D and trimming come from the DNA. The table lists 150,000 or so clones, roughly 75% of them singletons, with 6% in the top ten. This clone was observed a handful of times. Trimming cost V 6 bases and J 5 bases, with 11 bases left between them. Looked up from germline, CDR1 is SNHLY and CDR2 is FYNNEI. There are 13 residues in the CDR3. Ages ranged from about 18 to 89 years, with residence in more than 20 US areas. Cohort 3 recovered donors had two negative PCRs, clearance, or symptom resolution.

Material for sequencing was PBMCs or T cells enriched from blood (not recorded which). This rearrangement joins TRBV2 to TRBJ1-5, with D unresolved. The source of this sequence is a woman aged 45-65 years who had recovered from COVID-19. The chain's CDR3 is CASRATADQPQHF. The CDR3 coding sequence is TGTGCCAGCAGGGCAACCGCCGATCAGCCCCAGCATTTT. Using reference TRBV2 and TRBJ1-5 for the parts outside the CDR3, the full variable domain is EPEVTQTPSHQVTQMGQEVILRCVPISNHLYFYWYRQILGQKVEFLVSFYNNEISEKSEIFDDQFSVERPDGSNFTLKIRSTKLEDSAMYFCASRATADQPQHFGDGTRLSIL.